This is a list of T cell receptor beta chains from one sample in a study of cytomegalovirus exposure and HLA in healthy donors. Some clones are missing from TCRdb's copy, which holds only in-frame ones; the method was immunoSEQ multiplex PCR. The sample consists of approximately 150,000 clones, around 68% of them appearing once. The specimen was PBMCs. These receptors all stem from a man aged 30-40 years in good health and CMV-seropositive. Each CDR3 is given with its conserved first and last residue. Each record gives: J gene, D gene, V gene, clone size, CDR3 protein, CDR3 DNA. The D gene is left open where the match is weak. The listing skips clone size in some rows; elsewhere it reads once, few, many or a size class.

>TRBJ1-1|-|TRBV19|-
CASSPGASANTEAFF
TGTGCCAGTAGTCCAGGGGCGTCAGCGAACACTGAAGCTTTCTTT
>TRBJ2-7|-|TRBV5-4|-
CASSLGVPGTYEQYF
TGTGCCAGCAGCTTGGGTGTCCCGGGAACGTACGAGCAGTACTTC
>TRBJ2-7|TRBD1|TRBV10-1|-
CASSGESQGSYEQYF
TGCGCCAGCAGTGGTGAGTCACAGGGGTCCTACGAGCAGTACTTC
>TRBJ2-7|-|TRBV7-9|few
CASSLVEAGEQYF
TGTGCCAGCAGCTTAGTAGAAGCCGGCGAGCAGTACTTC
>TRBJ2-1|-|TRBV5-1|-
CASSLVAKGNEQFF
TGCGCCAGCAGCCTTGTAGCGAAGGGTAATGAGCAGTTCTTC
>TRBJ2-1|TRBD2|TRBV2|once
CASSPPSGIIYNEQFF
TGTGCCAGCAGTCCCCCTAGCGGAATTATCTACAATGAGCAGTTCTTC
>TRBJ2-1|-|TRBV7-3|-
CASSFYPGNEQFF
TGTGCCAGCAGCTTTTATCCAGGCAATGAGCAGTTCTTC
>TRBJ1-5|TRBD1|TRBV5-4|-
CASSSGQDQPQHF
TGTGCCAGCAGCTCGGGACAGGATCAGCCCCAGCATTTT
>TRBJ2-5|-|TRBV6-1|few
CASREGSAGHQETQYF
TGTGCCAGCAGGGAAGGGTCTGCAGGGCACCAAGAGACCCAGTACTTC
>TRBJ2-5|-|TRBV19|few
CASSNTGLETQYF
TGTGCCAGTAGCAATACCGGGTTAGAGACCCAGTACTTC
>TRBJ2-5|-|TRBV5-4|-
CASSSAGRLQETQYF
TGTGCCAGCAGCTCGGCAGGCCGTCTTCAAGAGACCCAGTACTTC
>TRBJ2-1|-|TRBV19|once
CASSLPPEGRWNEQFF
TGTGCCAGTAGTCTTCCCCCGGAGGGGAGGTGGAATGAGCAGTTCTTC
>TRBJ2-7|-|TRBV5-1|few
CASTDEAAGGNEQYF
TGCGCCAGCACCGACGAGGCGGCAGGGGGGAACGAGCAGTACTTC
>TRBJ2-7|-|TRBV7-9|few
CASSLAPGTSYEQYF
TGTGCCAGCAGCCTAGCCCCCGGTACGTCCTACGAGCAGTACTTC
>TRBJ2-7|-|TRBV11-2|-
CASSASSYEQYF
TGTGCCAGCAGCGCTTCTAGCTACGAGCAGTACTTC